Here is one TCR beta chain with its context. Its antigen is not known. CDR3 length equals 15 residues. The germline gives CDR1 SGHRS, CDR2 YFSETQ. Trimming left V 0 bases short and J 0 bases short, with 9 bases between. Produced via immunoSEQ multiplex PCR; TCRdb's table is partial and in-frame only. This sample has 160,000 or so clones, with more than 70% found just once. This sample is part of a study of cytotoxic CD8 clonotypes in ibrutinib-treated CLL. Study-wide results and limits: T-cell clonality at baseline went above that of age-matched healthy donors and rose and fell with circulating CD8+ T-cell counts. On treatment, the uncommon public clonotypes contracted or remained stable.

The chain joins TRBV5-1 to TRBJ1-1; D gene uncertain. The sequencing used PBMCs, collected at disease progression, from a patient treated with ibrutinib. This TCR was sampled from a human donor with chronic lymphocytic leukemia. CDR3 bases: TGCGCCAGCAGCTTGGAGTACAGAGTGAACACTGAAGCTTTCTTT. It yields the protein CASSLEYRVNTEAFF.